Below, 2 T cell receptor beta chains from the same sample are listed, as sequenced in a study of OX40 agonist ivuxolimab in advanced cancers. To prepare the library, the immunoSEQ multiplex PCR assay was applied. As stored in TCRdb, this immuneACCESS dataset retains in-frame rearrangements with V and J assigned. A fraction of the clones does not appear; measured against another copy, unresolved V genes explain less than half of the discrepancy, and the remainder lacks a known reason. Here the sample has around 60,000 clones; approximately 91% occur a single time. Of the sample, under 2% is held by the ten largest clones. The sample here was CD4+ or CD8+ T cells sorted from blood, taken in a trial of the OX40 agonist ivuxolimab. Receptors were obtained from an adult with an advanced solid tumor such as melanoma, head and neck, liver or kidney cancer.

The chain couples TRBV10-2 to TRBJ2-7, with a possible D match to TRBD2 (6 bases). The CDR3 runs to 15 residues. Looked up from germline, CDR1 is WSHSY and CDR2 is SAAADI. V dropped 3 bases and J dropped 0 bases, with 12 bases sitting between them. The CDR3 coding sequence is TGCGCCAGCAGTGATGGGGCGGGGCCCTCCTACGAGCAGTACTTC. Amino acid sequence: CASSDGAGPSYEQYF.

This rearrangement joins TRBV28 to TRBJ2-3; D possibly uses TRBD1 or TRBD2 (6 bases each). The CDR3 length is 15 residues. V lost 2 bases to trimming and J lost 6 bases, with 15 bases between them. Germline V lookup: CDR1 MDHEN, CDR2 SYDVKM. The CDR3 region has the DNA TGTGCCAGCAGTTTACGCGGGACACTTCTGGATACGCAGTATTTT. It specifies CASSLRGTLLDTQYF.